The 21 T cell receptor beta chains listed next were all sequenced from one sample in a study of cytomegalovirus exposure and HLA in healthy donors (dated by TCRdb to the late 2010s). Library prep was done by the immunoSEQ multiplex PCR assay. For the multiplex PCR, a mixture combining 60 forward primers for TCR Vbeta segments and 13 reverse primers for TCR Jbeta segments was used. Sourced from immuneACCESS, this table was stored by TCRdb with only in-frame sequences that have V and J called. A share of the clones is absent; for the studies checked, an unresolved V gene accounts for under half, and the remainder has no known explanation. This sample has around 140,000 clones in its table, and roughly 73% of those were observed once. The ten largest account for 1.5% to 2% of the sample. Sequencing used PBMCs. The receptors originated from a female donor in good health and CMV-seronegative.

This clone has a handful of counts. The chain couples TRBV6-6 to TRBJ1-3, with 8 nucleotides matching TRBD1. The CDR3 is 16 amino acids. The junction had 5 bases not matched to a gene; V was cut back by 4 bases and J by 0 bases. Germline CDR1 and CDR2: MNHNY and SVGAGI (reference sequence). In DNA form, the CDR3 reads TGTGCCAGCAGTTCCGGACAGGGAATCTCTGGAAACACCATATATTTT. Its protein is CASSSGQGISGNTIYF.

The J gene is TRBJ2-7, the V gene TRBV6-5, with TRBD1 identical over 7 bases. Germline lookup yields CDR1 MNHEY and CDR2 SVGAGI. V gave up 0 bases and J gave up 5 bases; unmatched junction bases: 4. The CDR3 has 14 amino acids. The chain's CDR3 is CASSYSTGYNEQYF. In DNA, the CDR3 is TGTGCCAGCAGTTACTCGACAGGGTACAACGAGCAGTACTTC.

The chain links TRBV10-3 to TRBJ1-3; D is possibly TRBD1 (6 bases). Deletions cut 7 bases from V and 4 bases from J, with 8 bases between. There are 12 residues in the CDR3. From germline, CDR1 is ENHRY and CDR2 SYGVKD. CDR3 bases: TGTGCCATCACTACAGGGGGAAACACCATATATTTT. Translated: CAITTGGNTIYF.

This chain connects TRBV6-5 to TRBJ2-1; 8 nucleotides agree with TRBD2. V lost 7 bases to trimming and J lost 0 bases; unmatched junction nucleotides: 5. CDR1 MNHEY and CDR2 SVGAGI come from the germline V gene. CDR3 size: 15 residues. The CDR3 DNA reads as TGTGCCAGCACCGTAAGCGGGGGCTCCTACAATGAGCAGTTCTTC. Protein sequence: CASTVSGGSYNEQFF.

V is TRBV6-1 and J is TRBJ2-2; 12 bases line up with TRBD2. In germline, CDR1 is MNHNS, CDR2 SASEGT. This CDR3 region has 17 residues. The V and J ends lost 4 bases and 4 bases, in that order; junction bases with no gene match: 7. The chain's CDR3 is CASSASQLAGGTGELFF. The DNA for the CDR3 is TGTGCCAGCAGTGCGTCCCAACTAGCGGGAGGCACCGGGGAGCTGTTTTTT.

Here the CDR3 DNA reads TGTGCCAGCAACCCCGCCGGGACTAGCGGGGGGGCGAACACCGGGGAGCTGTTTTTT. Translated: CASNPAGTSGGANTGELFF. The chain joins TRBV7-2 to TRBJ2-2; 16 positions agree with TRBD2. The CDR3 sequence is 19 residues long. Looked up from germline, CDR1 is SGHTA and CDR2 is FQGNSA. J was trimmed by 0 bases and V by 7 bases; bases with no gene match: 8.

V is TRBV2 and J is TRBJ1-5; 8 bases map to TRBD1. In germline, CDR1 is SNHLY, CDR2 FYNNEI. The CDR3 has 15 amino acids. Trimming at V came to 5 bases and at J to 2 bases, leaving 5 bases not matched to a gene. The CDR3 DNA reads as TGTGCCAGCAGTACCCCGGGACAGGGCAATCAGCCCCAGCATTTT. This translates into CASSTPGQGNQPQHF.

V is TRBV5-4 and J is TRBJ1-2; the D gene is possibly TRBD1 (5 bases). CDR1 and CDR2 from the germline V gene are SGHNT and YYREEE (reference sequence). The CDR3 totals 15 residues. V lost 0 bases and J 4 bases, leaving 13 bases between the germline ends. CDR3 loop: CASSLGEGLIYGYTF. Written as DNA, the CDR3 is TGTGCCAGCAGCTTGGGGGAGGGACTGATCTATGGCTACACCTTC.

The genes are TRBV5-1 and TRBJ2-5; TRBD2 might be the D (6 bases). V dropped 0 bases and J dropped 4 bases, with 10 bases sitting between them. The CDR3 sequence is 14 residues long. CDR1 and CDR2 (germline): SGHRS, YFSETQ. The CDR3 is CASSLGGASETQYF. In nucleotides, the CDR3 is TGCGCCAGCAGCTTGGGCGGGGCATCAGAGACCCAGTACTTC.

This clone was seen more than once but under ten times. The rearrangement uses TRBV21-1 and TRBJ2-1; TRBD1 is taken as the D call from the table, unchecked against the DNA. TRBV21-1 is a recognized pseudogene. This CDR3 is built from 15 residues. CDR3 residues: CASSAGEDTYNEQFF. In DNA, the CDR3 is TGTGCCAGCAGCGCAGGCGAGGACACCTACAATGAGCAGTTCTTC.

This chain connects TRBV5-4 to TRBJ2-2; D call uncertain. With 2 bases removed from V and 2 bases from J, the gap between germline ends came to 7 bases. CDR1 SGHNT and CDR2 YYREEE come from the germline V gene (reference sequence). This CDR3 contains 14 residues. CDR3 sequence: CASSLPLNTGELFF. CDR3 bases: TGTGCCAGCAGCTTACCTCTAAACACCGGGGAGCTGTTTTTT.

This chain joins TRBV18 and TRBJ1-2; D gene ambiguous. Per the germline V gene, CDR1 is KGHSH and CDR2 is LQKENI. V lost 6 bases to trimming and J lost 6 bases, with 11 bases between them. The CDR3 totals 12 residues. The CDR3 bases are TGTGCCAGCTCCCCTCGGGAGGATGGCTACACCTTC. It specifies CASSPREDGYTF.

CDR3 amino acids: CASSLVTGVVTEAFF. CDR3 nucleotide sequence: TGTGCCAGCAGCTTGGTGACAGGGGTGGTTACTGAAGCTTTCTTT. This chain connects TRBV5-6 to TRBJ1-1; 8 positions agree with TRBD1. V was clipped by 0 bases and J by 5 bases; unmatched bases: 6. The CDR3 extends over 15 amino acids. Germline CDR1 SGHDT, CDR2 YYEEEE.

This clone was recorded once. The rearrangement joins TRBV4-1 to TRBJ2-7; D is unclear. V was clipped by 6 bases and J by 3 bases, with 15 bases between them. From germline, CDR1 is MGHRA and CDR2 YSYEKL. This CDR3 spans 14 amino acids. The CDR3 region is CASSLEQQIYEQYF. The CDR3 coding sequence is TGCGCCAGCAGTCTTGAACAGCAGATCTACGAGCAGTACTTC.

The chain recombines TRBV9 with TRBJ1-4; 7 positions agree with TRBD1. Trimming took 3 bases from V and 0 from J; bases not matched to a gene: 5. This CDR3 has 16 amino acids. From germline, CDR1 is SGDLS and CDR2 YYNGEE. CDR3 sequence (DNA): TGTGCCAGCAGCGGCCGGGACAGCGCAACTAATGAAAAACTGTTTTTT. It encodes CASSGRDSATNEKLFF.

The chain joins TRBV7-9 to TRBJ1-4; D gene ambiguous. CDR3 length: 13 amino acids. V was pared by 5 bases and J by 2 bases, with 6 bases between. Per germline, CDR1 SEHNR and CDR2 FQNEAQ (reference sequence). The CDR3 DNA is TGTGCCAGCAGCCGAGGGACTAATGAAAAACTGTTTTTT. It specifies CASSRGTNEKLFF.

As for this clone: Germline is not matched at one junction end, which may reflect a read error. V gene TRBV7-9 combines with J gene TRBJ2-7; the D is unclear. Germline CDR1 and CDR2: SEHNR and FQNEAQ (reference sequence). The CDR3 runs 11 residues. The CDR3 nucleotides are TGTTCCAGCAGCCCGGTAACCGAGCAGTACTTC. Its protein product is CSSSPVTEQYF.

The chain is built from TRBV2 and TRBJ2-6; 8 bases fit TRBD1. V trimming: 6 bases; J trimming: 0 bases; junction bases outside the gene matches: 16. The germline V gene encodes CDR1 SNHLY and CDR2 FYNNEI. The CDR3 contains 20 residues. The CDR3, as DNA: TGTGCCAGCAGAGATGGGACAGGCTATTCAACTAGCTCTGGGGCCAACGTCCTGACTTTC. It translates to CASRDGTGYSTSSGANVLTF.

The CDR3 loop reads CASSRSSGNQPQHF. The DNA for the CDR3 is TGTGCCAGCAGTCGGAGCAGTGGCAATCAGCCCCAGCATTTT. The chain joins TRBV6-6 to TRBJ1-5; D call uncertain. The CDR3 runs to 14 residues. CDR1 is MNHNY, CDR2 SVGAGI, per germline (reference sequence). V lost 5 bases and J 2 bases, leaving 10 bases between the germline ends.

The CDR3 loop reads CASSPPGGGNYGYTF. Written as DNA, the CDR3 is TGTGCCAGCAGTCCGCCGGGAGGGGGCAACTATGGCTACACCTTC. V is TRBV28 and J is TRBJ1-2; 7 positions agree with TRBD1. V shed 5 bases and J 2 bases; nucleotides not matched to a gene: 8. This CDR3 spans 15 amino acids. Germline V CDR1 and CDR2: MDHEN, SYDVKM.

The chain is built from TRBV29-1 and TRBJ1-2, with D unclear. The germline gives CDR1 SQVTM, CDR2 ANQGSEA. CDR3 size: 11 residues. Trimming shortened V by 6 bases and J by 5 bases, and 10 bases separated the two germline ends. This CDR3 is CSVRTRYGYTF. The CDR3, as DNA: TGCAGCGTCAGAACCAGATATGGCTACACCTTC.